The next 29 T cell receptor beta chains were all read from a single sample in a study of T cells after yellow fever vaccination. TCRdb ran MiXCR on the 5' RACE reads and lists one entry per CDR3 protein. Of about 170,000 distinct CDR3 sequences listed, roughly 11% were seen once; the top ten hold about 40%. The source was CD8+ T cells sorted from PBMCs, collected 15 days after the yellow fever booster vaccination. The receptors originated from a man aged 18-30 years who received the YFV17D yellow fever vaccine.

A few counts support this clonotype. The rearrangement joins TRBV24-1 to TRBJ2-3; 9 nucleotides match TRBD2. Germline V gives CDR1 KGHDR, CDR2 SFDVKD. Trimming took 2 bases from V and 0 from J; bases not matched to a gene: 5. This CDR3 has 17 amino acids. This chain's CDR3 is CATSDSTSGDSTDTQYF. The CDR3 DNA reads TGTGCCACCAGTGATTCGACTAGCGGTGATAGCACAGATACGCAGTATTTT.

This clonotype showed up just a few times. J is TRBJ2-7 and V is TRBV6-2 or TRBV6-3; TRBD2 agrees at 7 bases. The CDR3 runs to 14 residues. With V trimmed by 6 bases and J by 2 bases, 7 bases remained unmatched. CDR1 is MNHEY, CDR2 SVGEGT, per germline. CDR3 DNA: TGTGCCAGCAGACACCTAGCGGCTACCTACGAGCAGTACTTC. Its translation: CASRHLAATYEQYF.

This clonotype has more than one count but fewer than ten. The chain is built from TRBV6-2 or TRBV6-3 and TRBJ2-3, with D possibly matching TRBD1 (6 bases). The V gene lost 6 bases and the J gene lost 4 bases, with 8 bases spanning the gap. CDR1 and CDR2 (germline): MNHEY, SVGEGT. The CDR3 runs 12 residues. CDR3 in DNA: TGTGCCAGCAGCTGGGGGCCAGATACGCAGTATTTT. As protein: CASSWGPDTQYF.

This chain connects TRBV3-1 to TRBJ2-2, with D maybe TRBD2 (5 bases). Per the germline V gene, CDR1 is LGHDT and CDR2 is YNNKEL (reference sequence). The CDR3 length is 19 residues. V lost 0 bases, J lost 3 bases, and 20 bases lay in between. The CDR3 loop is CASSQDRRRRYGDTGELFF. The CDR3 DNA is TGTGCCAGCAGCCAAGATCGTCGCAGGCGCTACGGGGACACCGGGGAGCTGTTTTTT.

Ten or more counts support this clonotype. The CDR3 spells CAKRDETGGCEAFF. The CDR3 nucleotides read TGTGCCAAAAGAGATGAGACAGGGGGCTGTGAAGCTTTCTTT. The chain links TRBV12-3 or TRBV12-4 to TRBJ1-1; 10 bases line up with TRBD1. The V and J ends lost 10 bases and 7 bases, in that order; junction bases with no gene match: 12. The CDR3 is made up of 14 amino acids.

The sample holds a few counts of this clonotype. CDR3 sequence reads: CASSGLSSGNTIYF. In nucleotides, the CDR3 is TGTGCCAGCAGTGGTCTGAGCTCTGGAAACACCATATATTTT. This chain connects TRBV12-3 or TRBV12-4 to TRBJ1-3; no firm D call. The CDR3 totals 14 residues. Trimming stripped 5 bases from V and 0 bases from J, with 8 bases between.

Turning to this clonotype: No conserved phenylalanine or tryptophan ends this CDR3, so it is likely a read error. This chain uses TRBV5-6 with TRBJ1-1; TRBD1 agrees at 7 bases. Germline CDR1 is SGHDT and CDR2 is YYEEEE. V was pared by 4 bases and J by 2 bases, with 5 bases of the junction left unmatched. This CDR3 is built from 14 residues. CDR3 sequence (DNA): TGTGCCAGCAGCCAAACAGGGGATAACACTGAAGCTTTCATT. Translated: CASSQTGDNTEAFI.

There are a few counts of this clonotype. V usage is TRBV10-3 and J usage is TRBJ2-3, with D hard to call. The CDR3 runs to 15 residues. With 5 bases removed from V and 0 bases from J, the gap between germline ends came to 12 bases. Per germline, CDR1 ENHRY and CDR2 SYGVKD. CDR3 DNA sequence: TGTGCCATCAGTATGACGGGTTCTAGCACAGATACGCAGTATTTT. Translating gives CAISMTGSSTDTQYF.

This clonotype was observed a handful of times. This sequence joins TRBV12-3 or TRBV12-4 and TRBJ1-2, with D possibly being TRBD1 (6 bases). This CDR3 has 14 amino acids. Trimming stripped 4 bases from V and 6 bases from J, with 15 bases between. Here the CDR3 DNA reads TGTGCCAGCAGTTACTTAACAGGGTTCGATGGCTACACCTTC. Protein sequence: CASSYLTGFDGYTF.

The V gene is TRBV11-2, the J gene TRBJ2-3; 8 bases line up with TRBD2. The CDR3 runs 15 residues. Trimming at V came to 3 bases and at J to 4 bases, leaving 6 bases not matched to a gene. The germline V gene encodes CDR1 SGHAT and CDR2 FQNNGV. The CDR3 loop is CASSFRPGGADTQYF. CDR3 nucleotides: TGTGCCAGCAGCTTTCGACCGGGGGGGGCAGATACGCAGTATTTT.

This clonotype was seen only a few times. The V call is TRBV7-9, the J call TRBJ1-1, with a tentative D call TRBD1 (6 bases). Germline assignment: CDR1 SEHNR and CDR2 FQNEAQ (reference sequence). Trimming removed 4 bases from V and 5 bases from J, with 20 bases in between. This CDR3 is 16 amino acids long. CDR3 residues: CASSSPQGWGETEAFF. CDR3 nucleotide sequence: TGTGCCAGCAGCTCACCACAGGGCTGGGGTGAGACTGAAGCTTTCTTT. The full variable domain, its missing parts supplied by reference TRBV7-9 and TRBJ1-1, is DTGVSQNPRHKITKRGQNVTFRCDPISEHNRLYWYRQTLGQGPEFLTYFQNEAQLEKSRLLSDRFSAERPKGSFSTLEIQRTEQGDSAMYLCASSSPQGWGETEAFFGQGTRLTVV.

The J gene is TRBJ2-7, the V gene TRBV5-1; the D is unclear. The CDR3 spans 15 residues. V lost 0 bases and J lost 0, with 10 bases in between. Germline CDR1 reads SGHRS; CDR2 reads YFSETQ. The DNA for the CDR3 is TGCGCCAGCAGCTTGGCTGTGCTGAGCTCCTACGAGCAGTACTTC. This sequence encodes CASSLAVLSSYEQYF. Supplemented by reference TRBV5-1 and TRBJ2-7, the full variable domain reads KAGVTQTPRYLIKTRGQQVTLSCSPISGHRSVSWYQQTPGQGLQFLFEYFSETQRNKGNFPGRFSGRQFSNSRSEMNVSTLELGDSALYLCASSLAVLSSYEQYFGPGTRLTVT.

This clonotype was recorded a few times. This chain uses TRBV5-1 with TRBJ2-2; TRBD1 is a possible D gene (5 bases). V was clipped by 7 bases and J by 3 bases, with 16 bases between them. The CDR3 contains 15 residues. Looked up from germline, CDR1 is SGHRS and CDR2 is YFSETQ. CDR3: CASGARSLDTGELFF. For the CDR3, the DNA is TGCGCCAGCGGGGCCAGGTCTTTGGACACCGGGGAGCTGTTTTTT.

This clonotype was observed a few times. The gene calls are TRBV28 and TRBJ2-7, with a weak D call TRBD1 (5 bases). Trimming left V 5 bases short and J 3 bases short, with 17 bases between. CDR1 and CDR2 from the germline V gene are MDHEN and SYDVKM. This CDR3 comprises 15 residues. CDR3 sequence: CASSPTDSFYYEQYV. In DNA form, the CDR3 reads TGTGCCAGCAGTCCGACCGACAGCTTCTACTACGAGCAGTACGTC.

This clonotype was seen only a few times. The chain carries TRBV12-3 or TRBV12-4 and TRBJ2-6; D not resolved. The V end was cut by 6 bases, the J end by 2 bases, with 8 bases between. The CDR3 length is 14 residues. CDR3 nucleotide sequence: TGTGCCAGCAGGTTCCGTACTGGGGCCAACGTCCTGACTTTC. It specifies CASRFRTGANVLTF.

The rearrangement links TRBV6-2 or TRBV6-3 to TRBJ2-1, with TRBD2 matching over 13 bases. The length of the CDR3 is 15 residues. V gave up 7 bases and J gave up 4 bases; unmatched junction bases: 4. Germline CDR1 MNHEY, CDR2 SVGEGT. Written as DNA, the CDR3 is TGTGCCAGCACCGGACTAGCGGGGGCGTACAATGAGCAGTTCTTC. Protein: CASTGLAGAYNEQFF.

This clonotype was recorded at least ten times. The V and J genes are TRBV5-1 and TRBJ1-1; maybe TRBD1 (5 bases). The V gene's germline CDR1 is SGHRS and CDR2 YFSETQ. The V end was cut by 4 bases, the J end by 7 bases, with 11 bases between. The CDR3 runs 12 residues. CDR3 amino acids: CASSRGTGEAFF. As DNA, the CDR3 is TGCGCCAGCAGCCGAGGGACGGGTGAAGCTTTCTTT. The whole variable domain, remainder taken from reference TRBV5-1 and TRBJ1-1, is KAGVTQTPRYLIKTRGQQVTLSCSPISGHRSVSWYQQTPGQGLQFLFEYFSETQRNKGNFPGRFSGRQFSNSRSEMNVSTLELGDSALYLCASSRGTGEAFFGQGTRLTVV.

This clonotype appeared many times. Being one base from a much bigger clone, this may be a read error. The rearrangement uses TRBV6-6 and TRBJ2-3, with D uncertain. V was cut by 2 bases and J by 0 bases, with 3 bases left in between. The CDR3 consists of 13 residues. CDR1 and CDR2 from the germline V gene are MNHNY and SVGAGI (reference sequence). The CDR3 nucleotides are TGTGCCAGCAGTTACAGGAGCACAGATACGCAGTATTTT. Translation gives CASSYRSTDTQYF.

J is TRBJ2-1 and V is TRBV6-2 or TRBV6-3, with a weak D call TRBD1 (5 bases). The CDR3 loop spans 14 amino acids. The V end lost 1 base, the J end lost 5 bases, and 9 bases lay between the germline ends. Germline V CDR1 and CDR2: MNHEY, SVGEGT. The CDR3 region is CASSYFGAHNEQFF. The CDR3 DNA follows: TGTGCCAGCAGTTACTTTGGGGCCCACAATGAGCAGTTCTTC.

The chain combines TRBV4-3 with TRBJ1-1; 8 bases match TRBD1. The CDR3 runs 15 residues. V lost 3 bases, J lost 8 bases, and 11 bases stayed unmatched. CDR1 is LGHNA and CDR2 is YSLEER in the germline V gene. CDR3 amino acids: CASSHHRGASSEAFF. The CDR3, as DNA: TGCGCCAGCAGCCACCACAGGGGGGCCTCTTCGGAAGCTTTCTTT.

This clonotype was recorded at least ten times. The genes are TRBV4-1 and TRBJ2-7; TRBD2 is a possible D gene (5 bases). The germline CDR1 and CDR2 sequences are MGHRA and YSYEKL. With 3 bases removed from V and 5 bases from J, the gap between germline ends came to 17 bases. The CDR3 sequence is 15 residues long. The CDR3: CASSHASGVGDEQYF. CDR3 DNA sequence: TGCGCCAGCAGCCACGCCTCCGGGGTAGGCGACGAGCAGTACTTC.

The chain uses TRBV6-1 and TRBJ1-1; possibly TRBD1 for D (6 bases). Trimming cost V 6 bases and J 4 bases, with 9 bases left between them. This CDR3 spans 12 amino acids. From germline, CDR1 is MNHNS and CDR2 SASEGT. CDR3 sequence: CASRGGGTEAFF. CDR3 bases: TGTGCCAGCAGGGGAGGGGGCACTGAAGCTTTCTTT.

In its sample, this clonotype was seen a few times. The genes are TRBV7-8 and TRBJ1-4; no definite D call. This CDR3 comprises 17 residues. Per germline, CDR1 SGHVS and CDR2 FQNEAQ. V was cut by 5 bases and J by 2 bases, with 18 bases left in between. In DNA form, the CDR3 reads TGTGCCAGCAGCCCGAGTATTACGGGGAGGACTAATGAAAAACTGTTTTTT. Translated, it gives CASSPSITGRTNEKLFF.

This clonotype was counted between two and nine times. This chain uses TRBV18 with TRBJ2-3; the D is unclear. Trimming took 6 bases from V and 2 from J, leaving 6 bases between them. Germline CDR1 and CDR2: KGHSH and LQKENI. The CDR3 extends over 12 amino acids. The CDR3 here is CASSADTDTQYF. CDR3 sequence (DNA): TGTGCCAGCTCCGCAGACACAGATACGCAGTATTTT.

The chain recombines TRBV19 with TRBJ1-3; D gene ambiguous. From germline, CDR1 is LNHDA and CDR2 SQIVND (reference sequence). The CDR3 has 13 residues. V lost 5 bases, J lost 0 bases, and 5 bases lay in between. The CDR3 loop is CASSWNSGNTIYF. CDR3 nucleotide sequence: TGTGCCAGTAGTTGGAACTCTGGAAACACCATATATTTT.

The rearrangement joins TRBV11-2 to TRBJ2-2; the D gene is possibly TRBD1 (6 bases). The CDR3 consists of 16 residues. The V gene's germline CDR1 is SGHAT and CDR2 FQNNGV. Deletions cut 5 bases from V and 6 bases from J, with 19 bases between. The CDR3 spells CASSPQTGLRPGELFF. The CDR3, as DNA: TGTGCCAGCAGCCCCCAGACAGGTTTAAGGCCCGGGGAGCTGTTTTTT.

This sequence joins TRBV11-1 and TRBJ2-1; D might be TRBD2 (6 bases). V dropped 5 bases and J dropped 0 bases, with 11 bases sitting between them. Germline V CDR1 and CDR2: SGHAT, FQDESV (reference sequence). The CDR3 is 15 amino acids. The CDR3 sequence is CASSTWRGSYNEQFF. The CDR3, as DNA: TGTGCCAGCAGCACTTGGCGGGGCTCCTACAATGAGCAGTTCTTC.

The genes are TRBV5-6 and TRBJ2-5, with D possibly being TRBD1 or TRBD2 (6 bases each). This CDR3 spans 16 amino acids. The germline V gene has CDR1 SGHDT and CDR2 YYEEEE. With 0 bases removed from V and 2 bases from J, the gap between germline ends came to 14 bases. The CDR3 is CASSLGGGAGQETQYF. In DNA, the CDR3 is TGTGCCAGCAGCTTGGGTGGGGGCGCGGGGCAAGAGACCCAGTACTTC. Full variable domain (rest looked up from reference TRBV5-6 and TRBJ2-5): DAGVTQSPTHLIKTRGQQVTLRCSPKSGHDTVSWYQQALGQGPQFIFQYYEEEERQRGNFPDRFSGHQFPNYSSELNVNALLLGDSALYLCASSLGGGAGQETQYFGPGTRLLVL.

This chain links TRBV6-6 with TRBJ1-2, with D maybe TRBD1 (5 bases). The CDR3 loop spans 16 amino acids. Germline V gene lookup returns CDR1 MNHNY and CDR2 SVGAGI (reference sequence). V was trimmed by 0 bases and J by 1 base, leaving 12 bases between them. CDR3 coding DNA: TGTGCCAGCAGTTACTCCAGGGAGACCGTTAACTATGGCTACACCTTC. Translation gives CASSYSRETVNYGYTF.